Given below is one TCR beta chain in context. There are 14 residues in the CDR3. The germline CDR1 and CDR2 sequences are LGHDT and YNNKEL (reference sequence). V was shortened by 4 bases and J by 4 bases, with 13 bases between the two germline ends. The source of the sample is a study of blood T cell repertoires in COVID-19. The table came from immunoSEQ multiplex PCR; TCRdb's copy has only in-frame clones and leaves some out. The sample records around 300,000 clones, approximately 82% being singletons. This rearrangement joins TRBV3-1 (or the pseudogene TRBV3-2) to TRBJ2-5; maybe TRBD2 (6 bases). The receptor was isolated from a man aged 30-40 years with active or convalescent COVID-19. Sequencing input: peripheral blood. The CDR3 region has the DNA TGTGCCAGCAGCCCCGGGAGATGGGCAGAGACCCAGTACTTC. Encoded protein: CASSPGRWAETQYF.